Listed below are T cell receptor beta chains from one sample, sequenced in a study of human T cells and chemical hapten exposure. Each CDR3 protein is one row after TCRdb ran MiXCR on the RACE reads. The sample has about 50,000 distinct CDR3 sequences, about 10% seen once; the top ten hold less than 2%. Sample: whole blood, taken in connection with sensitization to the hapten diphenylcyclopropenone (DPC). Receptors were obtained from a woman in her forties or fifties with alopecia areata. Some clones in this sample may be carry-over from other donors' samples. The CDR3 runs from the conserved cysteine through the conserved F or W. D genes are given only for firm matches. Only part of the rows carry a size: once, few, many, or a class if the clone is expanded.

v_call,j_call,clone_size,d_call,cdr3_aa,cdr3_nt
TRBV7-2,TRBJ1-1,few,TRBD1,CASSLVASGGEAFF,TGTGCCAGCAGCTTAGTAGCGTCAGGGGGAGAAGCTTTCTTT
TRBV10-3,TRBJ1-6,few,NA,CAISEGGSSYNSPLHF,TGTGCCATCAGTGAGGGGGGGAGCTCCTATAATTCACCCCTCCACTTT
TRBV4-1,TRBJ2-2,NA,NA,CASSQDLGQRELFF,TGCGCCAGCAGCCAAGATTTAGGACAACGGGAGCTGTTTTTT
TRBV7-2,TRBJ2-7,few,TRBD1,CASSPQKGAGYEQYF,TGTGCCAGCAGCCCCCAAAAGGGGGCCGGCTACGAGCAGTACTTC
TRBV12-3/TRBV12-4,TRBJ2-5,NA,NA,CASNRPEETQYF,TGTGCCAGCAACAGGCCTGAAGAGACCCAGTACTTC
TRBV27,TRBJ1-2,few,NA,CASSYTALYGYTF,TGTGCCAGCAGTTATACAGCTTTATATGGCTACACCTTC
TRBV5-6,TRBJ1-4,many,NA,CASSLRGVDEKLFF,TGTGCCAGCAGCTTGCGAGGGGTGGATGAAAAACTGTTTTTT
TRBV28,TRBJ1-1,NA,NA,CASSLTSEAFF,TGTGCCAGCAGTTTGACGTCTGAAGCTTTCTTT
TRBV29-1,TRBJ2-7,few,TRBD2,CSVATSAREQYF,TGCAGCGTGGCAACTAGCGCAAGGGAGCAGTACTTC
TRBV6-6,TRBJ2-6,NA,NA,CASSRFVSGANVLTF,TGTGCCAGCAGTAGATTTGTCTCTGGGGCCAACGTCCTGACTTTC
TRBV12-3/TRBV12-4,TRBJ2-1,few,NA,CASSFPVSSYNEQFF,TGTGCCAGCAGTTTCCCCGTTAGCTCCTACAATGAGCAGTTCTTC
TRBV7-9,TRBJ1-3,NA,NA,CASSLGHGNTIYF,TGTGCCAGCAGCTTAGGGCACGGAAACACCATATATTTT
TRBV7-9,TRBJ1-6,many,NA,CAIRGDSNSYYNSPLHF,TGTGCCATCAGAGGGGATAGTAATTCATACTATAATTCACCCCTCCACTTT
TRBV7-9,TRBJ2-5,many,NA,CASSHLQETQYF,TGTGCCAGCAGCCATCTACAAGAGACCCAGTACTTC
TRBV18,TRBJ1-3,many,NA,CASSGQLGNTIYF,TGTGCCAGCTCAGGACAGCTCGGCAACACCATATATTTT
TRBV11-2,TRBJ2-1,NA,TRBD2,CASSLGLAGFYNEQFF,TGTGCCAGCAGCCTTGGACTAGCGGGATTTTACAATGAGCAGTTCTTC
TRBV9,TRBJ2-2,NA,TRBD2,CASSVTSAGYTGELFF,TGTGCCAGCAGCGTGACCTCAGCGGGGTACACCGGGGAGCTGTTTTTT
TRBV10-2,TRBJ2-2,many,NA,CASSDGGIGELFF,TGCGCCAGCAGTGACGGAGGGATCGGGGAGCTGTTTTTT
TRBV5-1,TRBJ1-1,NA,NA,CASSLTETRNTEAFF,TGCGCCAGCAGCTTGACTGAGACCAGGAACACTGAAGCTTTCTTT
TRBV20-1,TRBJ2-1,few,TRBD2,CSARDGLAGNEQFF,TGCAGTGCTAGAGATGGTCTAGCGGGGAATGAGCAGTTCTTC
TRBV5-1,TRBJ2-7,NA,TRBD2,CASSSNQLAGAYEQYF,TGCGCCAGCAGCTCAAACCAACTAGCGGGGGCCTACGAGCAGTACTTC
TRBV18,TRBJ2-3,few,NA,CASSPRPSTDTQYF,TGTGCCAGCTCACCACGCCCTAGCACAGATACGCAGTATTTT
TRBV28,TRBJ2-5,few,NA,CASRQVWYF,TGTGCCAGCAGACAGGTTTGGTACTTC
TRBV7-6,TRBJ2-3,many,TRBD2,CASSLAASGRRTDTQYF,TGTGCCAGCAGCTTAGCGGCTAGCGGGAGACGCACAGATACGCAGTATTTT
TRBV20-1,TRBJ1-5,few,NA,CSAYRDSDQPQHF,TGCAGTGCTTACCGGGACTCCGATCAGCCCCAGCATTTT
TRBV11-2,TRBJ2-7,few,NA,CASSLRGDSSYEQYF,TGTGCCAGCAGCTTGAGGGGGGACAGCTCCTACGAGCAGTACTTC
TRBV27,TRBJ2-7,NA,TRBD2,CASSPLAGEPYEQYF,TGTGCCAGCAGTCCACTAGCGGGAGAACCCTACGAGCAGTACTTC
TRBV11-2,TRBJ2-3,few,NA,CASSPGTDTQYF,TGTGCCAGCAGCCCCGGGACAGATACGCAGTATTTT
TRBV5-1,TRBJ1-1,NA,NA,CASIGLPNTEAFF,TGCGCCAGCATCGGCCTGCCGAACACTGAAGCTTTCTTT
TRBV12-5,TRBJ2-2,few,NA,CASGRGQNTGELFF,TGTGCTAGTGGCCGGGGACAGAACACCGGGGAGCTGTTTTTT
TRBV19,TRBJ1-2,NA,TRBD1,CASKDRDRRESYTF,TGTGCCAGTAAGGACCGGGACAGAAGGGAAAGCTACACCTTC
TRBV6-6,TRBJ2-5,few,NA,CAVAGTGTQYF,TGTGCCGTAGCCGGCACTGGGACCCAGTACTTC
TRBV7-2,TRBJ1-2,many,NA,CASSYPSQGNYGYTF,TGTGCCAGCAGCTACCCCTCACAGGGAAACTATGGCTACACCTTC
TRBV7-2,TRBJ2-7,NA,NA,CASSLGSQGYEQYF,TGTGCCAGCAGCTTAGGTTCCCAGGGCTACGAGCAGTACTTC
TRBV18,TRBJ1-5,many,NA,CASSPPGGGRDNQPQHF,TGTGCCAGCTCACCACCAGGCGGGGGCCGTGATAATCAGCCCCAGCATTTT
TRBV19,TRBJ2-7,NA,TRBD2,CASSIPGLAGSYEQYF,TGTGCCAGTAGTATACCGGGACTAGCGGGAAGCTACGAGCAGTACTTC
TRBV5-1,TRBJ1-1,few,NA,CASSPGPMNTEAFF,TGCGCCAGCAGCCCCGGACCGATGAACACTGAAGCTTTCTTT
TRBV2,TRBJ1-1,few,NA,CASSARDQKAFF,TGTGCCAGCAGTGCCAGGGATCAGAAAGCTTTCTTT
TRBV28,TRBJ1-5,NA,NA,CASMGSNQPQHF,TGTGCCAGCATGGGTAGCAATCAGCCCCAGCATTTT
TRBV9,TRBJ1-1,many,TRBD1,CASSNGQGSTEAFF,TGTGCCAGCAGCAATGGACAGGGTAGCACTGAAGCTTTCTTT
TRBV28,TRBJ1-6,NA,NA,CASIDGTGVRSLHF,TGTGCCAGCATCGACGGGACGGGCGTTCGGTCCCTCCACTTT
TRBV11-2,TRBJ2-7,many,TRBD1,CASTLGTGHYEQYF,TGTGCCAGCACCCTGGGGACAGGACACTACGAGCAGTACTTC
TRBV12-3/TRBV12-4,TRBJ2-5,few,NA,CASSLQGETQYF,TGTGCCAGCAGTTTACAGGGAGAGACCCAGTACTTC
TRBV29-1,TRBJ1-1,NA,NA,CSVGGTNTEAFF,TGCAGCGTTGGGGGAACGAACACTGAAGCTTTCTTT
TRBV5-1,TRBJ2-3,few,NA,CASSLLGGARTDTQYF,TGCGCCAGCAGCTTGTTAGGCGGAGCGAGAACAGATACGCAGTATTTT
TRBV6-1,TRBJ1-2,many,NA,CASSEAYEILSGYTF,TGTGCCAGCAGTGAAGCGTATGAGATCCTCTCGGGCTACACCTTC
TRBV28,TRBJ1-2,few,TRBD1,CASSSGQGRGYGYTF,TGTGCCAGCAGTTCCGGACAGGGACGGGGCTATGGCTACACCTTC
TRBV5-1,TRBJ2-1,NA,NA,CASVLQSAGANEQFF,TGCGCCAGCGTCTTACAGTCGGCCGGGGCGAATGAGCAGTTCTTC
TRBV11-2,TRBJ2-2,few,NA,CASSLWENTGELFF,TGTGCCAGCAGCTTATGGGAGAACACCGGGGAGCTGTTTTTT
TRBV6-5,TRBJ1-6,NA,NA,CASSYWGRNSPLHF,TGTGCCAGCAGTTACTGGGGCAGGAATTCACCCCTCCACTTT
TRBV18,TRBJ2-7,NA,NA,CASSSQTTYEQYF,TGTGCCAGCTCAAGTCAGACCACCTACGAGCAGTACTTC
TRBV5-1,TRBJ1-1,NA,NA,CASSLGLTEAFF,TGCGCCAGCAGCTTGGGTTTGACTGAAGCTTTCTTT
TRBV5-1,TRBJ1-1,NA,NA,CASGTMKNTEAFF,TGCGCCAGCGGGACAATGAAAAACACTGAAGCTTTCTTT